The source of this T cell receptor beta chain is a study of blood T cell repertoires in COVID-19. At the level of the study: Material from acute and convalescent COVID-19 was sourced from the United States, Italy and Spain. PBMCs, B-cell-depleted T cells, or T cells provided the cDNA or gDNA that made up the material.

As processed by the authors: It was from reference gene primer amplification that nucleated cell counts were estimated. TCRdb keeps only in-frame clones here, not all; method: immunoSEQ multiplex PCR. D and trimming come from the DNA, and the V and J calls and clone size come from that table. The sample holds roughly 100,000 clones; about 80% are singletons and the top ten take roughly 29%. Sequences were obtained from peripheral blood. This TCR derives from a man between 60 and 70 years old with acute or convalescent COVID-19.

In DNA, the CDR3 is TGTGCCAGCAGCTTGGTTGCGGGAGGGGCCGGGGAGCTGTTTTTT. Translated: CASSLVAGGAGELFF. The V call is TRBV5-6, the J call TRBJ2-2, with TRBD2 matching 9 bases. Germline trimming cut 0 bases from V and 6 bases from J; bases unmatched to any gene: 3. This CDR3 contains 15 residues. CDR1 and CDR2 from the germline V gene are SGHDT and YYEEEE.